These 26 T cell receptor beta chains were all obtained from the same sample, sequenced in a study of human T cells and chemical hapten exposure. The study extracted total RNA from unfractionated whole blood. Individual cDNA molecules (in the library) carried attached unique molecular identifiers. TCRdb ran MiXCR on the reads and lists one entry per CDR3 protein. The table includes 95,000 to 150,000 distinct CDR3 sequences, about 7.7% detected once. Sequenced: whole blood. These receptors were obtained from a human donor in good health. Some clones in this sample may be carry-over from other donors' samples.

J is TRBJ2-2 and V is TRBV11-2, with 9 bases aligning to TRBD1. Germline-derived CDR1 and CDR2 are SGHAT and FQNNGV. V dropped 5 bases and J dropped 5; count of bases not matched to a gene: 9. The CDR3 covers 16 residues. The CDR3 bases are TGTGCCAGCAGCCATTTCCGGGACAGGGCGACCGGGGAGCTGTTTTTT. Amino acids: CASSHFRDRATGELFF.

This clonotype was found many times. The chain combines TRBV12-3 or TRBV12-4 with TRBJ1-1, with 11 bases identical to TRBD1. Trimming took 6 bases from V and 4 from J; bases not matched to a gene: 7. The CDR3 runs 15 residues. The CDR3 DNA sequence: TGTGCCAGCAGAGGACAGGGGGCGTGGGGCACTGAAGCTTTCTTT. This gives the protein CASRGQGAWGTEAFF.

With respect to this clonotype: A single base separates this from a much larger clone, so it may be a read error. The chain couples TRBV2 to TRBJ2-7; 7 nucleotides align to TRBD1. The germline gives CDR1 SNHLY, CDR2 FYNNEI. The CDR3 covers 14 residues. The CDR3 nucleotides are TGTGCCAGCAGCGCGACAGGGATCATGGACGAGCGGTACTTC. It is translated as CASSATGIMDERYF. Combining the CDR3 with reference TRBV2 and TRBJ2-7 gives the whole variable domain EPEVTQTPSHQVTQMGQEVILRCVPISNHLYFYWYRQILGQKVEFLVSFYNNEISEKSEIFDDQFSVERPDGSNFTLKIRSTKLEDSAMYFCASSATGIMDERYFGPGTRLTVT.

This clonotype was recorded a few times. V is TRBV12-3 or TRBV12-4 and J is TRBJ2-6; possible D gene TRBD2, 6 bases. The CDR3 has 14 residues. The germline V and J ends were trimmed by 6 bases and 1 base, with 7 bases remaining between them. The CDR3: CASRGTSGANVLTF. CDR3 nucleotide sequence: TGTGCCAGCAGGGGGACTTCTGGGGCCAACGTCCTGACTTTC.

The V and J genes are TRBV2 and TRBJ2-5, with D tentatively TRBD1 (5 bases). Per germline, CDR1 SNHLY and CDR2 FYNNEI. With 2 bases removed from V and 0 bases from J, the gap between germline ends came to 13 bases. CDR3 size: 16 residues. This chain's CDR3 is CASSESGAGYQETQYF. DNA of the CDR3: TGTGCCAGCAGTGAATCTGGGGCCGGGTACCAAGAGACCCAGTACTTC. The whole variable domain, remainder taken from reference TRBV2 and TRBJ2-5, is EPEVTQTPSHQVTQMGQEVILRCVPISNHLYFYWYRQILGQKVEFLVSFYNNEISEKSEIFDDQFSVERPDGSNFTLKIRSTKLEDSAMYFCASSESGAGYQETQYFGPGTRLLVL.

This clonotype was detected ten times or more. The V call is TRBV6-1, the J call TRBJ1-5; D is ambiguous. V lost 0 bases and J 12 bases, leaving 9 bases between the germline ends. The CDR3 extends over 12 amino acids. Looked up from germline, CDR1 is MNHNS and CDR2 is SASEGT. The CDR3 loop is CASSEASQVQHF. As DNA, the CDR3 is TGTGCCAGCAGTGAAGCGTCGCAGGTCCAGCATTTT.

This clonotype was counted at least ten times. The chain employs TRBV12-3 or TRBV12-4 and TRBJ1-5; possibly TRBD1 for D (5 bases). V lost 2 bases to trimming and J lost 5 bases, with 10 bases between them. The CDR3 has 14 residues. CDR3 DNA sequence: TGTGCCAGCAGTTTACAAGGGGTCGATCAGCCCCAGCATTTT. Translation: CASSLQGVDQPQHF.

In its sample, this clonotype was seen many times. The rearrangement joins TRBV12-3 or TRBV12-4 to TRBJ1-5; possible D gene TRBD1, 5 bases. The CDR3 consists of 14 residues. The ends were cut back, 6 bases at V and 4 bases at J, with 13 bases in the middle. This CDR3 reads CASRSGGTNQPQHF. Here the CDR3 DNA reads TGTGCCAGCAGGTCCGGTGGGACTAATCAGCCCCAGCATTTT.

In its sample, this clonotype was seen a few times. The CDR3 is CSAGDGVMGADTQYF. The CDR3 region has the DNA TGCAGTGCCGGGGATGGGGTCATGGGCGCAGATACGCAGTATTTT. V is TRBV20-1 and J is TRBJ2-3; D possibly corresponds to TRBD2 (5 bases). The V gene's germline CDR1 is DFQATT and CDR2 SNEGSKA (reference sequence). The CDR3 has 15 residues. The V end lost 6 bases, the J end lost 4 bases, and 20 bases lay between the germline ends.

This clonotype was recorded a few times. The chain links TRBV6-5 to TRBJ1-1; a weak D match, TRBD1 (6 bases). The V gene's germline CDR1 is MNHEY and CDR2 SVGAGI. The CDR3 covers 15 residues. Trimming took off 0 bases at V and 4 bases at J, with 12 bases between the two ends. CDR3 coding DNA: TGTGCCAGCAGTTACTCGGGGGCAGGAAGCACTGAAGCTTTCTTT. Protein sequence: CASSYSGAGSTEAFF.

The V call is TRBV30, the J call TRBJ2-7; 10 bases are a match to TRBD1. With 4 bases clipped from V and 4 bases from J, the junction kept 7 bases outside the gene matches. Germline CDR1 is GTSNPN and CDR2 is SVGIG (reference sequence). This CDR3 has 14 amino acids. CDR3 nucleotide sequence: TGTGCCTGGAAGCCGGGACAGGGGCCTTACGAGCAGTACTTC. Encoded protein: CAWKPGQGPYEQYF.

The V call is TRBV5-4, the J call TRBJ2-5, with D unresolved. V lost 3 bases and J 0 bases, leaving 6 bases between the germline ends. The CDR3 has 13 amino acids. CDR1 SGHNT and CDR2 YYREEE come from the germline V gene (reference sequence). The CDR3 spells CASSWIYQETQYF. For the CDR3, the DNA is TGTGCCAGCAGCTGGATATACCAAGAGACCCAGTACTTC.

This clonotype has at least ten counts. CDR3 sequence reads: CSARAPDSLELHF. The DNA for the CDR3 is TGCAGTGCTAGAGCCCCGGACAGCTTGGAACTCCACTTT. The chain recombines TRBV20-1 with TRBJ1-6; TRBD1 might be the D (6 bases). The CDR3 spans 13 residues. CDR1 and CDR2 from the germline V gene are DFQATT and SNEGSKA (reference sequence). The germline V and J ends were trimmed by 1 base and 16 bases, with 17 bases remaining between them.

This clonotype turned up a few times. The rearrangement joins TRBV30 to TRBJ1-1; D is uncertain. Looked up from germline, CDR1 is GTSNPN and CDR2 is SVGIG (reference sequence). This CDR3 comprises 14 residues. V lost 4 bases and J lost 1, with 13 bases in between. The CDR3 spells CAWTDGRGNTEAFF. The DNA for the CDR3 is TGTGCCTGGACCGATGGACGGGGGAACACTGAAGCTTTCTTT.

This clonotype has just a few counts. CDR3: CATSRDQANPYEQYF. The CDR3 coding sequence is TGTGCCACCAGCAGAGATCAGGCAAACCCCTACGAGCAGTACTTC. The chain is built from TRBV15 and TRBJ2-7; D unclear. Trimming pared 0 bases from V and 2 bases from J, leaving 11 bases between. The length of the CDR3 is 15 residues. CDR1 and CDR2 (germline): LNHNV, YYDKDF (reference sequence).

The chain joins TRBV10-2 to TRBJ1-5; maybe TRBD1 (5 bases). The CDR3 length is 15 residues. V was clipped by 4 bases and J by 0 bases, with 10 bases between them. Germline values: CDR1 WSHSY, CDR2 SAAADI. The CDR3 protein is CASSVDGGSNQPQHF. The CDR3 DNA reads TGCGCCAGCAGTGTCGACGGGGGTAGCAATCAGCCCCAGCATTTT.

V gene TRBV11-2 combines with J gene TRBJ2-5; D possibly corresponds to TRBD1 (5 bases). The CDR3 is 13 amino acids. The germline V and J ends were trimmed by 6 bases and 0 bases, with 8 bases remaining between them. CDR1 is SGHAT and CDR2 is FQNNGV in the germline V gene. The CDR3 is CASRPTDQETQYF. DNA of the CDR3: TGTGCCAGCAGGCCGACAGACCAAGAGACCCAGTACTTC.

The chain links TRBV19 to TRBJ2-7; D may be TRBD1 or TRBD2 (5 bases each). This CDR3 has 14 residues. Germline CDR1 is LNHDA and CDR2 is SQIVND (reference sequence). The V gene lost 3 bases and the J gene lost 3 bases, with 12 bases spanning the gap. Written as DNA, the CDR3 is TGTGCCAGTAGTATTCGGGGCCGTCGCTACGAGCAGTACTTC. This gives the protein CASSIRGRRYEQYF.

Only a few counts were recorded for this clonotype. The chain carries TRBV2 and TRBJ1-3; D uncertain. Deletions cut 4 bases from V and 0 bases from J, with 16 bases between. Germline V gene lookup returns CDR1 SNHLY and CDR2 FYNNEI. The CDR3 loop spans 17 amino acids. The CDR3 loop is CASSARRAGFSGNTIYF. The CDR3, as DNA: TGTGCCAGCAGTGCCCGTAGGGCAGGCTTCTCTGGAAACACCATATATTTT.

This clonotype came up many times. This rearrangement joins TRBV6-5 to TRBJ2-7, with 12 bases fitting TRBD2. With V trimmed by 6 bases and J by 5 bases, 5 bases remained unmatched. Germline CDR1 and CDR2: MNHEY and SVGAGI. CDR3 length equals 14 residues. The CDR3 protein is CASRSSGRADEQYF. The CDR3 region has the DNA TGTGCCAGCAGGTCTAGCGGGAGGGCCGACGAGCAGTACTTC.

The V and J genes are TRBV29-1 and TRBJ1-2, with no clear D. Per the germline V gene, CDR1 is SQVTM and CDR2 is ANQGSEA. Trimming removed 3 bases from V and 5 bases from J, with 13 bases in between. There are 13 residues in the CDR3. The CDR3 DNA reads TGCAGCGTTGATGACCATAGCCTGTATGGCTACACCTTC. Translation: CSVDDHSLYGYTF. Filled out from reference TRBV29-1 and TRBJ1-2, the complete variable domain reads SAVISQKPSRDICQRGTSLTIQCQVDSQVTMMFWYRQQPGQSLTLIATANQGSEATYESGFVIDKFPISRPNLTFSTLTVSNMSPEDSSIYLCSVDDHSLYGYTFGSGTRLTVV.

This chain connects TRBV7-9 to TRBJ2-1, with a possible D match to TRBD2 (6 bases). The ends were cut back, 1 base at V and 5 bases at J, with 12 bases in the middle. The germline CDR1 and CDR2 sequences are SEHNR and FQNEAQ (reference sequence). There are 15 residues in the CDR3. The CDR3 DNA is TGTGCCAGCAGCTTAGTAGGAGGGGCTAACAATGAGCAGTTCTTC. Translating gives CASSLVGGANNEQFF.

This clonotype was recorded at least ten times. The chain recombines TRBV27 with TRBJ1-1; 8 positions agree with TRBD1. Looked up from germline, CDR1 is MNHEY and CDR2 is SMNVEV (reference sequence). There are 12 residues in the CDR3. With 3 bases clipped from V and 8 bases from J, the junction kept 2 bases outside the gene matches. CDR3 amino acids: CASSLGTGEAFF. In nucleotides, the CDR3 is TGTGCCAGCAGTTTGGGGACAGGAGAAGCTTTCTTT.

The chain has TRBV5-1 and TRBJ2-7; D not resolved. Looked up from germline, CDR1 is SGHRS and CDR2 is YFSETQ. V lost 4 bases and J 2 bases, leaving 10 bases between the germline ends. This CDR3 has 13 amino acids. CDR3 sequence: CASSVDGAYEQYF. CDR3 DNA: TGCGCCAGCAGCGTGGACGGTGCCTACGAGCAGTACTTC.

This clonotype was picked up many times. CDR3 DNA: TGTGCCAGCAGTGAGGGGAGGGCGCGGGTGGATACGCAGTATTTT. The encoded protein is CASSEGRARVDTQYF. The chain joins TRBV2 to TRBJ2-3; 7 bases are a match to TRBD2. The CDR3 extends over 15 amino acids. The ends lost 3 bases at V and 6 bases at J; junction bases unmatched: 9. Germline V gene data show CDR1 as SNHLY and CDR2 as FYNNEI.

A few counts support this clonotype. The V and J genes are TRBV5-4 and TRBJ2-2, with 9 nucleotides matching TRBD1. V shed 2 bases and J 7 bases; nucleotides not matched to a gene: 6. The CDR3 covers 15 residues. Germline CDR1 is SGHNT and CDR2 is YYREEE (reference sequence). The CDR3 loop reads CASSFRTGGLGELFF. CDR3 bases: TGTGCCAGCAGCTTCCGCACAGGGGGCCTCGGGGAGCTGTTTTTT.